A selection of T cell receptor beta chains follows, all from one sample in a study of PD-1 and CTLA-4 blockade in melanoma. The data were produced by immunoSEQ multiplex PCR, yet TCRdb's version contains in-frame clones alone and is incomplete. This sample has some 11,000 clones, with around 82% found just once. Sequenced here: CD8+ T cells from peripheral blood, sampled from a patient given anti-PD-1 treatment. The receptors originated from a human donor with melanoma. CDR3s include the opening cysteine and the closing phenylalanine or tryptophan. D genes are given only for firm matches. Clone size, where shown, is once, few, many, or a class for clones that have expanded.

CASSPGQGFTEAFF,TGTGCCAGCAGCCCGGGACAGGGATTCACTGAAGCTTTCTTT,TRBD1,NA,TRBJ1-1,TRBV13
CASSRRLAGEQYF,TGTGCCAGTAGTAGGAGACTAGCGGGAGAGCAGTACTTC,TRBD2,NA,TRBJ2-7,TRBV19
CASSQDAGLNYGYTF,TGTGCCAGCAGCCAAGATGCAGGACTTAACTATGGCTACACCTTC,NA,once,TRBJ1-2,TRBV3-1/TRBV3-2
CASSPLASGRNNEQFF,TGTGCCAGCAGCCCCCTAGCCAGCGGGAGGAATAATGAGCAGTTCTTC,TRBD2,few,TRBJ2-1,TRBV11-3
CASSQDLGIDVIIF,TGTGCCAGCAGCCAAGATCTCGGCATCGATGTTATTATCTTC,NA,NA,TRBJ1-2,TRBV3-1/TRBV3-2
CASSVEVSGDTEAFF,TGTGCCAGCAGCGTAGAGGTCAGTGGGGACACTGAAGCTTTCTTT,NA,NA,TRBJ1-1,TRBV9
CASSPLAGASYEQYF,TGTGCTAGCAGCCCACTAGCGGGGGCCTCCTACGAGCAGTACTTC,TRBD2,NA,TRBJ2-7,TRBV7-7
CASSAAGSGNTIYF,TGCGCCAGCAGTGCGGCGGGCTCTGGAAACACCATATATTTT,NA,NA,TRBJ1-3,TRBV10-1
CASSYGAENIQYF,TGTGCCAGCAGTTACGGGGCGGAAAACATTCAGTACTTC,NA,NA,TRBJ2-4,TRBV6-5
CASQGASSYEQYF,TGTGCCTCACAGGGGGCATCCAGCTACGAGCAGTACTTC,TRBD1,few,TRBJ2-7,TRBV10-3
CAWSLGATNEKLFF,TGTGCCTGGAGTTTGGGAGCAACTAATGAAAAACTGTTTTTT,NA,NA,TRBJ1-4,TRBV30
CASPGDRPPHGYTF,TGCGCCAGCCCCGGGGACAGGCCTCCTCATGGCTACACCTTC,TRBD1,NA,TRBJ1-2,TRBV10-1
CASRGDHYNEQFF,TGCGCCAGCAGGGGGGACCACTACAATGAGCAGTTCTTC,NA,few,TRBJ2-1,TRBV5-1
CASSQPGMALSYEQYF,TGTGCCAGCAGCCAACCTGGGATGGCTTTGTCCTACGAGCAGTACTTC,NA,NA,TRBJ2-7,TRBV11-2
CASSFLQGYTEAFF,TGTGCCAGCAGCTTCCTACAGGGGTACACTGAAGCTTTCTTT,TRBD1,NA,TRBJ1-1,TRBV11-2
CASSLATTGDLSGIGDEQYF,TGTGCCAGCAGTTTAGCCACGACAGGGGACCTTAGCGGGATTGGCGACGAGCAGTACTTC,NA,NA,TRBJ2-7,TRBV28
CASSHDSVSNTGELFF,TGCGCCAGCAGCCACGACAGTGTTTCGAACACCGGGGAGCTGTTTTTT,NA,NA,TRBJ2-2,TRBV4-1
CASSPWTITDTQYF,TGTGCCAGCAGCCCATGGACCATCACAGATACGCAGTATTTT,NA,NA,TRBJ2-3,TRBV7-9
CASSARTRSNEQFF,TGTGCCAGTAGTGCTCGGACTAGGTCCAATGAGCAGTTCTTC,TRBD2,NA,TRBJ2-1,TRBV19
CASTHTGELFF,TGTGCCAGCACCCACACCGGGGAGCTGTTTTTT,NA,NA,TRBJ2-2,TRBV7-9
CASSSGAGGLETQYF,TGTGCCAGCAGCTCCGGGGCAGGGGGCTTAGAGACCCAGTACTTC,TRBD1,NA,TRBJ2-5,TRBV11-2
CASSLAGTGELFF,TGCGCCAGCAGCTTGGCAGGGACCGGGGAGCTGTTTTTT,NA,NA,TRBJ2-2,TRBV5-1
CASSPRVMEKLFF,TGTGCCAGCAGCCCTAGGGTAATGGAAAAACTGTTTTTT,NA,once,TRBJ1-4,TRBV11-3
CAISEREGSGANVLTF,TGTGCCATCAGTGAGCGGGAGGGCTCTGGGGCCAACGTCCTGACTTTC,TRBD2,few,TRBJ2-6,TRBV10-3